These 25 T cell receptor beta chains were all obtained from the same sample, sequenced in a study of spatial heterogeneity in lung cancer. Regarding the study as a whole: Tracking of tumor mutation counts was seen in expanded intratumoral alpha and beta TCR counts.

TCRdb itself ran the 5' RACE reads through MiXCR, one entry per CDR3 protein. The sample lists 12,000 or so distinct CDR3 sequences, 5.1% seen once, with under 30% in the top ten. The time point here: sample taken at primary tumor resection. Their target antigens are unknown. The sequences come from lung tumor tissue, collected at surgery. All receptors come from a male donor with early-stage non-small cell lung cancer.

On this clonotype: As an off-target read in a library built for alpha chains, this beta chain has a frequency of little significance. The J gene is TRBJ1-6, the V gene TRBV9, with D perhaps TRBD1 (5 bases). The V end was cut by 0 bases, the J end by 3 bases, with 10 bases between. The CDR3 is 16 residues long. CDR1 and CDR2 (germline): SGDLS, YYNGEE. CDR3 residues: CASSVGPDNYNSPLHF. The CDR3 nucleotides read TGTGCCAGCAGCGTAGGGCCGGACAACTATAATTCACCCCTCCACTTT. The entire variable domain, with the rest obtained from reference TRBV9 and TRBJ1-6, is as follows: DSGVTQTPKHLITATGQRVTLRCSPRSGDLSVYWYQQSLDQGLQFLIQYYNGEERAKGNILERFSAQQFPDLHSELNLSSLELGDSALYFCASSVGPDNYNSPLHFGNGTRLTVT.

The table lists this clonotype with a few counts. This beta chain is a stray read from a library made for alpha chains; its abundance is not meaningful. The genes are TRBV7-9 and TRBJ2-2; 9 bases are shared with TRBD1. With V trimmed by 3 bases and J by 4 bases, 3 bases remained unmatched. Germline lookup yields CDR1 SEHNR and CDR2 FQNEAQ (reference sequence). The CDR3 covers 15 residues. Written as DNA, the CDR3 is TGTGCCAGCAGCTTCGGGACAGGGCCCACCGGGGAGCTGTTTTTT. Amino acids: CASSFGTGPTGELFF.

A word on this clonotype: A library made for alpha chains picked up this beta chain off target, so its size means little. The V call is TRBV20-1, the J call TRBJ1-1; D unresolved. There are 13 residues in the CDR3. Germline-derived CDR1 and CDR2 are DFQATT and SNEGSKA (reference sequence). Deletions cut 0 bases from V and 3 bases from J, with 8 bases between. This CDR3 reads CSAREGVDTEAFF. For the CDR3, the DNA is TGCAGTGCTAGAGAGGGAGTTGACACTGAAGCTTTCTTT.

There are many counts of this clonotype. This beta chain turned up in a library designed for alpha chains; as an off-target read, its abundance says little. V is TRBV4-3 and J is TRBJ1-2; D is unresolved. Looked up from germline, CDR1 is LGHNA and CDR2 is YSLEER. The CDR3 has 15 amino acids. Deletions cut 0 bases from V and 2 bases from J, with 10 bases between. The CDR3 reads CASSQDATLNYGYTF. The DNA for the CDR3 is TGCGCCAGCAGCCAAGATGCCACATTGAACTATGGCTACACCTTC.

This clonotype was observed a few times. This beta chain slipped into a library made for alpha chains as a stray read, so its size is not meaningful. Here the CDR3 DNA reads TGTGCCAGCAGCCCATCTTGGCGGACCTCCTACGAGCAGTACTTC. Encoded protein: CASSPSWRTSYEQYF. The V call is TRBV9, the J call TRBJ2-7; D call uncertain. The CDR3 has 15 residues. V lost 4 bases and J 0 bases, leaving 14 bases between the germline ends. The V gene's germline CDR1 is SGDLS and CDR2 YYNGEE.

This clonotype was detected many times. As an off-target read in a library built for alpha chains, this beta chain has a frequency of little significance. The chain recombines TRBV9 with TRBJ1-2, with D perhaps TRBD1 (5 bases). The V end lost 3 bases, the J end lost 4 bases, and 10 bases lay between the germline ends. The CDR3 consists of 13 residues. Per the germline V gene, CDR1 is SGDLS and CDR2 is YYNGEE. CDR3: CASSGQTAYGYTF. CDR3 nucleotide sequence: TGTGCCAGCAGCGGACAGACCGCCTATGGCTACACCTTC.

This clonotype was seen repeatedly, ten times or more. Being off target in a library aimed at alpha chains, this beta chain has a size of little meaning. V gene TRBV10-3 combines with J gene TRBJ2-2, with a tentative D call TRBD1 (5 bases). Trimming left V 11 bases short and J 0 bases short, with 10 bases between. The germline CDR1 and CDR2 sequences are ENHRY and SYGVKD. The CDR3 length is 13 residues. The CDR3 bases are TGTGCCGCGAAGGGGACGAACACCGGGGAGCTGTTTTTT. Translation: CAAKGTNTGELFF.

This clonotype showed up many times. For a library built for alpha chains, this beta chain is a stray read; little rests on its size. The genes are TRBV12-3 or TRBV12-4 and TRBJ1-6; D ambiguous. This CDR3 has 17 amino acids. V lost 6 bases to trimming and J lost 4 bases, with 19 bases between them. CDR3 bases: TGTGCCAGCAGCCGACCAAACCACGGCCAATATAATTCACCCCTCCACTTT. It is translated as CASSRPNHGQYNSPLHF.

This clonotype was seen repeatedly, ten times or more. The size of this beta chain means little, since it is a stray read in a library made for alpha chains. The rearrangement links TRBV7-2 to TRBJ1-5; 7 bases are shared with TRBD1. Per germline, CDR1 SGHTA and CDR2 FQGNSA. This CDR3 has 13 amino acids. Trimming took 8 bases from V and 7 from J; bases not matched to a gene: 8. CDR3 region: CASRQGVEQPQHF. CDR3 nucleotide sequence: TGTGCCAGCCGCCAGGGGGTTGAACAGCCCCAGCATTTT.

This clonotype is medium-sized (0.01 to 0.1%) within its sample. This beta chain is an unintended read in a library built for alpha chains; its size means little. This rearrangement joins TRBV28 to TRBJ2-6, with D unresolved. V was cut by 4 bases and J by 1 base, with 8 bases left in between. Germline V CDR1 and CDR2: MDHEN, SYDVKM. The CDR3 is made up of 15 amino acids. The DNA of the CDR3 is TGTGCCAGCAGTTCCCCCCCTTCTGGGGCCAACGTCCTGACTTTC. Translated: CASSSPPSGANVLTF.

This clonotype has at least ten counts. Being off target in a library aimed at alpha chains, this beta chain has a size of little meaning. V gene TRBV6-6 combines with J gene TRBJ1-6, with TRBD1 as a possible D gene (6 bases). The CDR3 covers 13 residues. V shed 7 bases and J shed 9 bases, with 13 bases lying between them. Germline V lookup: CDR1 MNHNY, CDR2 SVGAGI (reference sequence). The CDR3 here is CASNTGQRSPLHF. In DNA, the CDR3 is TGTGCCAGCAATACGGGACAACGTTCACCCCTCCACTTT.

Ten or more counts support this clonotype. This beta chain appears as a stray read in a library generated for alpha chains; its size is not informative. The rearrangement links TRBV12-3 or TRBV12-4 to TRBJ2-6; no clear D gene. CDR3 length: 18 residues. With 4 bases removed from V and 0 bases from J, the gap between germline ends came to 16 bases. The CDR3 region has the DNA TGTGCCAGCAGTTCATTACGGCGGTTATACTCTGGGGCCAACGTCCTGACTTTC. This translates into CASSSLRRLYSGANVLTF.

This clonotype showed up many times. This beta chain represents an off-target read in a library built for alpha chains; its size is of limited meaning. The chain couples TRBV28 to TRBJ1-4, with D unresolved. This CDR3 spans 14 amino acids. Germline V CDR1 and CDR2: MDHEN, SYDVKM. The ends were cut back, 3 bases at V and 7 bases at J, with 12 bases in the middle. CDR3 in amino acids: CASSLAGVREKLFF. The CDR3 DNA reads as TGTGCCAGCAGTTTGGCCGGTGTGCGTGAAAAACTGTTTTTT.

This clonotype was detected ten times or more. As an off-target read in a library built for alpha chains, this beta chain has a frequency of little significance. The chain uses TRBV3-1 and TRBJ2-7; 7 positions agree with TRBD1. This CDR3 has 13 amino acids. The junction had 3 bases not matched to a gene; V was cut back by 2 bases and J by 5 bases. The germline V gene has CDR1 LGHDT and CDR2 YNNKEL (reference sequence). CDR3 sequence (DNA): TGTGCCAGCAGCCAATCAGGGGGAAACGAGCAGTACTTC. It encodes CASSQSGGNEQYF.

As regards this clonotype: In a library made to pick up alpha chains, this beta chain is a stray read with a size that means little. The rearrangement joins TRBV14 to TRBJ2-7, with D unclear. CDR1 SGHDN and CDR2 FVKESK come from the germline V gene. This CDR3 has 17 residues. V dropped 3 bases and J dropped 3 bases, with 21 bases sitting between them. The CDR3: CASSQVKGLGRYYEQYF. CDR3 coding DNA: TGTGCCAGCAGCCAGGTGAAAGGGTTAGGACGGTACTACGAGCAGTACTTC.

This clonotype has a count of ten or more. At one of its ends the junction is not consistent with the germline gene, which may arise from a read error. Because this beta chain is a stray read in a library intended to capture alpha chains, its abundance should not be given much weight. This chain joins TRBV27 and TRBJ2-1; no definite D call. Germline CDR1 is MNHEY and CDR2 is SMNVEV (reference sequence). The CDR3 runs to 15 residues. CDR3 protein: CASSLWGNSYNEQFF. DNA for the CDR3: TGTGCCAGCAGCTTATGGGGAAACTCCTACAATGAGCAGTTCTTC.

Many counts were recorded for this clonotype. This beta chain is a stray read from a library made for alpha chains; its abundance is not meaningful. The chain is built from TRBV20-1 and TRBJ2-7; TRBD1 agrees at 7 bases. Germline-derived CDR1 and CDR2 are DFQATT and SNEGSKA (reference sequence). The V segment lost 0 bases and the J segment 2 bases; nucleotides outside the gene matches: 4. This CDR3 has 14 amino acids. The CDR3 nucleotides read TGCAGTGCTAGAGAAGGGACAGTTACCTACGAGCAGTACTTC. Residues: CSAREGTVTYEQYF.

This clonotype was recorded at least ten times. This beta chain slipped into a library made for alpha chains as a stray read, so its size is not meaningful. This chain connects TRBV9 to TRBJ2-3; D is possibly TRBD2 (6 bases). V dropped 6 bases and J dropped 6 bases, with 26 bases sitting between them. Germline-derived CDR1 and CDR2 are SGDLS and YYNGEE. The CDR3 totals 17 residues. CDR3 in amino acids: CASTHPRPGLESDTQYF. The DNA for the CDR3 is TGTGCCAGCACCCATCCTCGACCGGGACTTGAATCGGATACGCAGTATTTT.

This clonotype was detected many times. For a library built for alpha chains, this beta chain is a stray read; little rests on its size. The V gene is TRBV28, the J gene TRBJ2-1; 8 bases agree with TRBD2. This CDR3 spans 16 amino acids. With 6 bases clipped from V and 6 bases from J, the junction kept 13 bases outside the gene matches. CDR1 and CDR2 from the germline V gene are MDHEN and SYDVKM. The CDR3 nucleotides read TGTGCCAGCAGATACTCCGGGACTAGTAGGATCAATGAGCAGTTCTTC. Translated: CASRYSGTSRINEQFF.

In regard to this clonotype: A much larger clone sits a single nucleotide away, making a read error possible. This beta chain is an off-target read within a library intended for alpha chains, so its frequency means little. The chain couples TRBV4-3 to TRBJ2-5, with D possibly being TRBD1 (5 bases). Per the germline V gene, CDR1 is LGHNA and CDR2 is YSLEER. This CDR3 region has 13 residues. CDR3 coding DNA: TGCGCCAGCAGCCTTTCGACAGAAGAGACCCAGCACTTC. Translated: CASSLSTEETQHF.

This clonotype occurred many times. A library prepared for alpha chains yielded this beta chain as an off-target read; its size is of little meaning. The chain has TRBV2 and TRBJ2-1; 12 bases match TRBD2. Germline V gene lookup returns CDR1 SNHLY and CDR2 FYNNEI. Trimming took 5 bases from V and 9 from J; bases not matched to a gene: 5. The CDR3 is made up of 14 amino acids. CDR3 sequence reads: CASSLAGGRGEQFF. The CDR3 DNA is TGTGCCAGCAGTCTAGCGGGGGGGCGAGGTGAGCAGTTCTTC.

About this clonotype itself: This beta chain came through as a stray read in a library set up for alpha chains, and its size says little. V gene TRBV5-1 combines with J gene TRBJ2-1; D perhaps matches TRBD1 (6 bases). The ends were cut back, 2 bases at V and 7 bases at J, with 13 bases in the middle. The CDR3 spans 14 residues. Germline values: CDR1 SGHRS, CDR2 YFSETQ. The CDR3 protein is CASSLRSGENEQFF. The CDR3, as DNA: TGCGCCAGCAGCTTAAGGTCAGGGGAGAATGAGCAGTTCTTC.

This clonotype was found once. Being one base from a much bigger clone, this may be a read error. This beta chain is off target for a library built for alpha chains, so its abundance means little. The rearrangement uses TRBV7-2 and TRBJ2-7; TRBD1 agrees at 8 bases. V lost 6 bases, J lost 6 bases, and 10 bases stayed unmatched. The V gene's germline CDR1 is SGHTA and CDR2 FQGNSA. The length of the CDR3 is 14 residues. CDR3 nucleotide sequence: TGTGCCAGCAGTCGCGACAGGGGTGAGTCCGAGCAGTACTTC. Protein product: CASSRDRGESEQYF. The complete variable domain, with remaining parts taken from reference TRBV7-2 and TRBJ2-7, reads GAGVSQSPSNKVTEKGKDVELRCDPISGHTALYWYRQSLGQGLEFLIYFQGNSAPDKSGLPSDRFSAERTGGSVSTLTIQRTQQEDSAVYLCASSRDRGESEQYFGPGTRLTVT.

This clonotype qualifies as medium-sized (0.01 to 0.1%). Found in a library prepared for alpha chains, this beta chain is an off-target read, and its abundance has little meaning. V usage is TRBV4-1 and J usage is TRBJ2-7; the D gene is possibly TRBD1 (6 bases). CDR1 MGHRA and CDR2 YSYEKL come from the germline V gene. V lost 0 bases and J 5 bases, leaving 11 bases between the germline ends. The CDR3 contains 14 residues. CDR3 coding DNA: TGCGCCAGCAGCCAAGATGGAGAGGGGGACGAGCAGTACTTC. It encodes CASSQDGEGDEQYF.

This clonotype has a count of ten or more. This beta chain is a stray read from a library made for alpha chains; its abundance is not meaningful. The chain is built from TRBV7-6 and TRBJ1-1; 9 bases are a match to TRBD1. Germline V gives CDR1 SGHVS, CDR2 FNYEAQ. V dropped 3 bases and J dropped 1; count of bases not matched to a gene: 3. The CDR3 is 15 amino acids. The CDR3 loop is CASSFGTGTNTEAFF. DNA for the CDR3: TGTGCCAGCAGCTTTGGGACAGGGACGAACACTGAAGCTTTCTTT.